This is a list of T cell receptor beta chains from one sample in a study of cytomegalovirus exposure and HLA in healthy donors. Measured with immunoSEQ multiplex PCR; TCRdb has only the in-frame clones, and not every one. This table holds about 100,000 clones, 79% found once. The sequenced sample consisted of PBMCs. The receptors here all came from a female donor in good health and CMV-seropositive. Each CDR3 is given with its conserved first and last residue. Each record gives: clone size, J gene, CDR3 length, V gene, D gene, CDR3 protein, CDR3 DNA. D genes are given only for firm matches. The size field is filled for only some rows; it gives once, few, many or a size class.

few TRBJ2-1 16 TRBV18 TRBD2 CASSSPLAGEYNEQFF TGTGCCAGCTCATCGCCTCTAGCGGGAGAGTACAATGAGCAGTTCTTC
- TRBJ1-3 15 TRBV7-9 - CASSLAPDTGNTIYF TGTGCCAGCAGCTTAGCGCCGGACACTGGAAACACCATATATTTT
- TRBJ2-1 12 TRBV10-3 TRBD2 CAISDGGNEQFF TGTGCCATCAGTGACGGGGGGAATGAGCAGTTCTTC
few TRBJ1-3 16 TRBV2 - CASSPVSGVRGNTIYF TGTGCCAGCAGTCCCGTCTCGGGGGTTCGCGGAAACACCATATATTTT
- TRBJ2-2 15 TRBV6-5 - CASSAGDRDTGELFF TGTGCCAGCAGTGCCGGGGATAGGGACACCGGGGAGCTGTTTTTT
- TRBJ2-7 11 TRBV5-1 - CASSLTGEQYF TGCGCCAGCAGTTTGACCGGCGAGCAGTACTTC
few TRBJ2-7 12 TRBV13 TRBD1 CASSSGQGPGYF TGTGCCAGCAGCTCAGGACAGGGGCCGGGGTACTTC
- TRBJ1-4 15 TRBV7-9 TRBD1 CSSRLDRGSNEKLFF TGTTCCAGCAGGTTAGACAGGGGAAGTAATGAAAAACTGTTTTTT
- TRBJ1-3 15 TRBV6-1 TRBD1 CASETGASSGNTIYF TGTGCCAGCGAAACAGGGGCTAGCTCTGGAAACACCATATATTTT
- TRBJ1-2 14 TRBV5-5 - CASNLILGGGGYTF TGTGCCAGCAACCTTATCCTGGGGGGAGGCGGCTACACCTTC
- TRBJ1-2 13 TRBV6-1 - CASRTLRGYGYTF TGTGCCAGCAGGACCCTCCGGGGCTATGGCTACACCTTC
few TRBJ2-7 15 TRBV5-1 TRBD1 CASSPGTGLFYEQYF TGCGCCAGCAGCCCAGGGACAGGGCTCTTTTACGAGCAGTACTTC
- TRBJ1-4 16 TRBV2 TRBD1 CASTNDRVSTNEKLFF TGTGCCAGCACCAACGACAGGGTCTCGACTAATGAAAAACTGTTTTTT
- TRBJ2-7 15 TRBV7-6 - CASGAEAGDSYEQYF TGTGCCAGCGGGGCCGAGGCCGGCGACTCCTACGAGCAGTACTTC
few TRBJ2-7 15 TRBV5-4 - CASSPPGGSSYEQYF TGTGCCAGCAGCCCCCCTGGGGGGAGCTCCTACGAGCAGTACTTC
- TRBJ2-2 18 TRBV4-1 TRBD2 CASSIGTSGSSNTGELFF TGCGCCAGCAGCATCGGGACTAGCGGGAGCTCGAACACCGGGGAGCTGTTTTTT
few TRBJ2-1 14 TRBV27 - CASSLLSGYNEQFF TGTGCCAGCAGTTTACTTAGCGGTTACAATGAGCAGTTCTTC